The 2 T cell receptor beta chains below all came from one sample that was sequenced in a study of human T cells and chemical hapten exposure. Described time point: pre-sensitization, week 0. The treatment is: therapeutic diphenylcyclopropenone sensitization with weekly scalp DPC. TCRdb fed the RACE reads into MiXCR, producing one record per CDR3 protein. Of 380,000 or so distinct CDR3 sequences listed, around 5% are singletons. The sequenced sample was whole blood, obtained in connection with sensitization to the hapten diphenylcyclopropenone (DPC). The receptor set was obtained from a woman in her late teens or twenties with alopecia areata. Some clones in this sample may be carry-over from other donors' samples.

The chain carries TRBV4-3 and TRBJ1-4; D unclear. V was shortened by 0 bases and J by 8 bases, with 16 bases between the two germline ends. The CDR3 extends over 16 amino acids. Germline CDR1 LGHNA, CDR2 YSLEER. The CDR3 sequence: CASSQETALKGEKLFF. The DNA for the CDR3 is TGCGCCAGCAGCCAAGAGACCGCTTTAAAAGGGGAAAAACTGTTTTTT.

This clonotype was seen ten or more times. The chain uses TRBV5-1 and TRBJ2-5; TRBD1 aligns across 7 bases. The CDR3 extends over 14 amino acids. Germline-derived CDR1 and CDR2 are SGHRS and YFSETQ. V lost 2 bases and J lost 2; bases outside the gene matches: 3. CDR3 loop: CASSFRDRQETQYF. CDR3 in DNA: TGCGCCAGCAGCTTCCGGGACAGACAAGAGACCCAGTACTTC.